The clone carrying this TCR beta chain was seen more than once but under ten times. Its antigen is not identified. The junction had 2 bases not matched to a gene; V was cut back by 1 base and J by 0 bases. Germline V gene data show CDR1 as SEHNR and CDR2 as FQNEAQ (reference sequence). The CDR3 loop spans 18 amino acids. This sample is drawn from a study of cytomegalovirus exposure and HLA in healthy donors. Study details: T cells numbering around 180 million yielded 117 million unique TCR beta sequences in an earlier analysis.

Findings and limits, study-wide: Whilst most TCR sequences proved rare, a subset of public TCRs occurred across many donors. Follow-up analysis later connected one missense variant in DCLRE1C with trimming of TCR beta V- and J-genes. Within an earlier analysis, most TCR beta V segments proved productive either about 87% or about 30% of the time.

PCR employed 60 Vbeta and 13 Jbeta primers. TCRdb keeps only in-frame clones here, not all; method: immunoSEQ multiplex PCR. This sample has about 120,000 clones, with around two thirds found just once. The chain combines TRBV7-9 with TRBJ2-6; 11 positions match TRBD2. This TCR came from a woman between 40 and 55 years old in good health and CMV-seropositive. Source material: PBMCs. The chain's CDR3 is CASSLGLAGGSGANVLTF. DNA of the CDR3: TGTGCCAGCAGCTTAGGGCTAGCGGGAGGCTCTGGGGCCAACGTCCTGACTTTC.